This T cell receptor (beta chain) was identified in a study of identical twins. Whole-study results and caveats: Researchers reported weaker excess twin sharing in beta out-of-frame sequences. Out-of-frame alpha sequences common to twins exhibited a surplus of low generation probability. Monozygotic twins shared more out-of-frame TCR alpha than recombination models predicted.

This clonotype was observed a handful of times. Its antigen is as yet unknown. TCRdb analysed the 5' RACE reads with MiXCR anew, one entry per CDR3 protein. The sample holds a few hundred thousand distinct CDR3 sequences; about 8% are singletons and the top ten take 2.5% to 3.5%. There are 12 residues in the CDR3. CDR1 is SEHNR and CDR2 is FQNEAQ in the germline V gene (reference sequence). The V gene end was trimmed by 8 bases and the J gene end by 7 bases; junction bases not matched to a gene: 8. This same sample was also taken into another study, of yellow fever vaccine responses in identical twins. That work states: Each twin's T cell response to the vaccine was reported to look partly convergent and partly personalized.

V gene TRBV7-9 combines with J gene TRBJ2-7; 7 nucleotides align to TRBD2. The receptor was isolated from a woman aged 18 to 35 in good health. Source material: CD8+ T cells sorted from blood. The CDR3 DNA reads as TGTGCCAGCCGGGACTATGGTTATGAGCAGTACTTC. Protein product: CASRDYGYEQYF.